This T cell receptor beta chain comes out of a study of shared clonotypes between healthy human individuals. TCRdb's copy holds only in-frame clones and misses some; the assay was immunoSEQ multiplex PCR. This sample has some 900,000 clones, with approximately 80% found just once. Germline CDR1 is SGHNT and CDR2 is YYREEE (reference sequence). CDR3 length: 14 residues. Trimming left V 6 bases short and J 4 bases short, with 16 bases between. The TCR was taken from a man younger than 35 in good health. What was sequenced was memory CD4+ T cells sorted from blood. Indicated subset: CD45RA-negative fraction. The J gene is TRBJ1-1, the V gene TRBV5-4, with TRBD1 as a possible D gene (5 bases). The CDR3: CASTRGGVPTEAFF. The CDR3 bases are TGTGCCAGCACCCGGGGGGGGGTCCCCACTGAAGCTTTCTTT.